The rows below give T cell receptor beta chains drawn from one sample of a study of cytomegalovirus exposure and HLA in healthy donors. Clones were sequenced by immunoSEQ multiplex PCR, and TCRdb holds only the in-frame ones, with some missing. The data hold fewer than 200,000 clones, with about 79% observed a single time. The specimen sequenced was PBMCs. Receptors originate from a man aged 35-49 years in good health and CMV-seropositive. The CDR3 runs from the conserved cysteine through the conserved F or W. The D gene is left open where the match is weak. Size values are once, few and many counts, or a class for expanded clones, and some rows have none.

size	D	J	V	DNA	CDR3
few	TRBD1	TRBJ1-1	TRBV5-1	TGCGCCAGCAGCTTGGGACAGGGGGCTCTAGCTTTCTTT	CASSLGQGALAFF
NA	NA	TRBJ1-1	TRBV12-5	TGTGCTAGTGGTTCCATCTCGACGGGGAGGAACACTGAAGCTTTCTTT	CASGSISTGRNTEAFF
NA	TRBD1	TRBJ2-1	TRBV10-1	TGCGCCAGCAGTGTCGGACAGGAGAATGAGCAGTTCTTC	CASSVGQENEQFF
NA	TRBD2	TRBJ2-1	TRBV6-5	TGTGCCAGCAGACCCGATCACAGCGGGGGCAATGAGCAGTTCTTC	CASRPDHSGGNEQFF
few	NA	TRBJ2-5	TRBV5-1	TGCGCCAGCAGCTTAAGGGGGTGGGAGACCCAGTACTTC	CASSLRGWETQYF
NA	TRBD2	TRBJ2-1	TRBV2	TGTGCCAGCAGTCCGACTAGCCGAGGAGGCAATGAGCAGTTCTTC	CASSPTSRGGNEQFF
NA	NA	TRBJ2-7	TRBV2	TGTGCCAGCAGTTTATTGGCGGGGACCTACGAGCAGTACTTC	CASSLLAGTYEQYF
NA	NA	TRBJ1-1	TRBV9	TGTGCCAGCAGCGTAATCCAGAACACTGAAGCTTTCTTT	CASSVIQNTEAFF
NA	TRBD2	TRBJ2-2	TRBV25-1	TGTGCCAGCAGTGAGAAGTTGGGCAGAAGCGGGAAGGCCGGGGAGCTGTTTTTT	CASSEKLGRSGKAGELFF
NA	NA	TRBJ1-1	TRBV6-5	TGTGCCAGCAGCCAACTAATAGCAGGGGAGAAGAGAGCTTTCTTT	CASSQLIAGEKRAFF
once	NA	TRBJ2-7	TRBV18	TGTGCCAGCTCCCTCTCCGGCGACAGGACGACCTACGAGCAGTACTTC	CASSLSGDRTTYEQYF
NA	NA	TRBJ2-7	TRBV5-1	TGCGCCAGCAGCTTGGCAGGGCAAATCTACGAGCAGTACTTC	CASSLAGQIYEQYF
once	NA	TRBJ2-1	TRBV2	TGTGCCAGCAGTCTCCTACTGCGGGGTGAGCAGTTCTTC	CASSLLLRGEQFF
once	NA	TRBJ1-2	TRBV18	TGTGCCAGCTCACCTCGGAGGGAAGAGGCTGTCTATGGCTACACCTTC	CASSPRREEAVYGYTF
NA	TRBD2	TRBJ2-5	TRBV5-1	TGCGCCAGCAGCTCGGGACTAGCGGGACAAGAGACCCAGTACTTC	CASSSGLAGQETQYF
NA	TRBD1	TRBJ2-7	TRBV5-6	TGTGCCAGCAGGCCGGGACAGGCCCTCGACGAGCAGTACTTC	CASRPGQALDEQYF
NA	TRBD1	TRBJ1-2	TRBV7-6	TGTGCCAGCAGCTCGGGGCGGACAGGGCGCGGCTACACCTTC	CASSSGRTGRGYTF
NA	TRBD1	TRBJ1-2	TRBV2	TGTGCCAGCGGCCCCCTGAGGACAGGGAATGGCTACACCTTC	CASGPLRTGNGYTF
NA	TRBD1	TRBJ2-7	TRBV19	TGTGCCAGTAGGGCGGGACAGGGTCCGTACGAGCAGTACTTC	CASRAGQGPYEQYF
NA	TRBD1	TRBJ1-1	TRBV18	TGTGCCAGCTCACAAGCGACGAAGACAGGGGGTACTGAAGCTTTCTTT	CASSQATKTGGTEAFF
NA	NA	TRBJ2-1	TRBV11-3	TGTGCCAGCAGCTTAGGGGGACTGGCATACAATGAGCAGTTCTTC	CASSLGGLAYNEQFF
NA	TRBD1	TRBJ1-1	TRBV2	TGTGCCAGCAGGTGGACAGGGAACACTGAAGCTTTCTTT	CASRWTGNTEAFF
NA	TRBD1	TRBJ2-4	TRBV6-5	TGTGCCAGCAGCTCGGGACAGGGGAGCAAAAACAGTCAGTACTTC	CASSSGQGSKNSQYF
NA	NA	TRBJ1-4	TRBV18	TGTGCCAGCTCACCAGGGCAGGGTTTGGAAAAACTGTTTTTT	CASSPGQGLEKLFF
NA	NA	TRBJ1-2	TRBV9	TGTGCCAGCAGCTTTCAGAACTATGGCTACACCTTC	CASSFQNYGYTF
NA	NA	TRBJ2-2	TRBV9	TGTGCCAGCAGCGTAGGAGATGCGGGACAGTGGACCGGGGAGCTGTTTTTT	CASSVGDAGQWTGELFF
NA	NA	TRBJ1-1	TRBV5-6	TGTGCCAGCAGACCGGGACACCTGAACACTGAAGCTTTCTTT	CASRPGHLNTEAFF
NA	TRBD1	TRBJ2-3	TRBV7-2	TGTGCCAGCAGCTCCTCCCCGGACAGGCGACAGGATACGCAGTATTTT	CASSSSPDRRQDTQYF
NA	NA	TRBJ2-2	TRBV5-4	TGTGCCAGCAGCCCGGGACACCAGAACACCGGGGAGCTGTTTTTT	CASSPGHQNTGELFF
NA	NA	TRBJ1-2	TRBV9	TGTGCCAGCAGCGTAGTGGAGGCGGGGTATGGCTACACCTTC	CASSVVEAGYGYTF
NA	TRBD2	TRBJ2-3	TRBV6-1	TGTGCCAGCAGTACGCGGGAGGGAACAGATACGCAGTATTTT	CASSTREGTDTQYF
NA	NA	TRBJ2-5	TRBV6-1	TGTGCCAGCAACCCCCCAGGGGGGAGCCAAGAGACCCAGTACTTC	CASNPPGGSQETQYF
NA	NA	TRBJ1-1	TRBV6-5	TGTGCCAGCAGACTTTACTCAGGAAACACTGAAGCTTTCTTT	CASRLYSGNTEAFF
NA	NA	TRBJ2-1	TRBV6-6	TGTGCCAGCAGGAAGCAAACCGGGACATCTTACAATGAGCAGTTCTTC	CASRKQTGTSYNEQFF
NA	NA	TRBJ2-3	TRBV29-1	TGCAGCGTTGAGGGCAGCACAGATACGCAGTATTTT	CSVEGSTDTQYF
NA	TRBD1	TRBJ2-1	TRBV5-4	TGTGCCAGCAGCTTGGGGACAGGTGAAAATGAGCAGTTCTTC	CASSLGTGENEQFF
few	TRBD2	TRBJ2-1	TRBV30	TGTGCCTGGACGCTAGCGGGAGCCTACAATGAGCAGTTCTTC	CAWTLAGAYNEQFF
NA	NA	TRBJ1-4	TRBV7-2	TGTGCCAGCAGCTTGGGGGGGGCAGGGAATGAAAAACTGTTTTTT	CASSLGGAGNEKLFF
few	TRBD2	TRBJ2-1	TRBV28	TGTGCCAGCAGTTTACCGGGACTAGCAGATGAGCAGTTCTTC	CASSLPGLADEQFF
few	TRBD2	TRBJ2-6	TRBV19	TGTGCCAGTAGTATGCAGGGAGGGTGGGGGGCCAACGTCCTGACTTTC	CASSMQGGWGANVLTF
NA	TRBD2	TRBJ2-1	TRBV7-2	TGTGCCAGCAGCTTAAATTCACTAGCGGGAGGCGAGCAGTTCTTC	CASSLNSLAGGEQFF
NA	NA	TRBJ2-3	TRBV9	TGTGCCAGCAGCGTAGGGGGGGGCCTGGGGGGAGATACGCAGTATTTT	CASSVGGGLGGDTQYF